The 8 T cell receptor beta chains given below trace back to one sample, sequenced in a study of T cells after posttransplantation cyclophosphamide. A marrow graft followed busulfan-fludarabine conditioning, with cyclophosphamide on days +3 and +4. Repertoires were generated with immunoSEQ multiplex PCR, while TCRdb's copy carries only in-frame clones and drops some. Here the sample spans 15,000 to 20,000 clones, roughly 73% being singletons. The input for sequencing was CD8+ T cells sorted from PBMCs, taken just over 1,900 days after a stem cell transplant with posttransplant cyclophosphamide. These receptors came from a female patient between 35 and 55 years old who received an allogeneic stem cell transplant from a related donor, was CMV-positive, and had no GVHD. Some of the T cells might come from the graft donor.

This chain uses TRBV4-2 with TRBJ2-7; possible D gene TRBD2, 7 bases. Deletions cut 0 bases from V and 6 bases from J, with 15 bases between. Germline V gene sequence: CDR1 LGHNA, CDR2 YNFKEQ. The CDR3 runs to 15 residues. CDR3 coding DNA: TGTGCCAGCAGCCAAGATAGGGAGGGGGACGGCGAGCAGTACTTC. Amino acids: CASSQDREGDGEQYF.

V usage is TRBV27 and J usage is TRBJ2-2, with 7 positions matching TRBD1. The CDR3 is made up of 17 amino acids. V lost 0 bases, J lost 3 bases, and 7 bases stayed unmatched. Germline CDR1 reads MNHEY; CDR2 reads SMNVEV (reference sequence). This CDR3 reads CASSLSPTGYYTGELFF. The CDR3 DNA is TGTGCCAGCAGTTTATCGCCGACAGGGTACTACACCGGGGAGCTGTTTTTT.

There are a few counts of this clone. The rearrangement links TRBV6-6 to TRBJ1-1, with a tentative D call TRBD1 (5 bases). The CDR3 is made up of 15 amino acids. In germline, CDR1 is MNHNY, CDR2 SVGAGI (reference sequence). V was clipped by 6 bases and J by 1 base, with 15 bases between them. In nucleotides, the CDR3 is TGTGCCAGCAGAGGGGAGGGACGGAGGAACACTGAAGCTTTCTTT. Amino acids: CASRGEGRRNTEAFF.

This chain links TRBV6-6 with TRBJ2-3; D remains ambiguous. The CDR3 spans 15 residues. CDR1 and CDR2 (germline): MNHNY, SVGAGI (reference sequence). V lost 7 bases to trimming and J lost 1 base, with 15 bases between them. CDR3 protein: CASTNSALRTDTQYF. CDR3 in DNA: TGTGCCAGCACTAACAGTGCGCTTCGCACAGATACGCAGTATTTT.

The chain employs TRBV29-1 and TRBJ1-5, with D hard to call. Germline V gene data show CDR1 as SQVTM and CDR2 as ANQGSEA. This CDR3 contains 10 residues. Deletions cut 0 bases from V and 11 bases from J, with 5 bases between. The CDR3 bases are TGCAGCGTTGAAGATGGAGCCCAGCATTTT. It encodes CSVEDGAQHF. The complete variable domain, with remaining parts taken from reference TRBV29-1 and TRBJ1-5, reads SAVISQKPSRDICQRGTSLTIQCQVDSQVTMMFWYRQQPGQSLTLIATANQGSEATYESGFVIDKFPISRPNLTFSTLTVSNMSPEDSSIYLCSVEDGAQHFGDGTRLSIL.

This sequence joins TRBV6-1 and TRBJ2-7; tentatively, D is TRBD2 (5 bases). V lost 2 bases and J 4 bases, leaving 18 bases between the germline ends. From germline, CDR1 is MNHNS and CDR2 SASEGT. There are 16 residues in the CDR3. CDR3 coding DNA: TGTGCCAGCAGTGAACGATATCATAGCTCGGGGTACGAGCAGTACTTC. It translates to CASSERYHSSGYEQYF.

V usage is TRBV19 and J usage is TRBJ2-3; weak D call: TRBD2 (5 bases). Germline V gene lookup returns CDR1 LNHDA and CDR2 SQIVND (reference sequence). Trimming shortened V by 3 bases and J by 4 bases, and 14 bases separated the two germline ends. The CDR3 spans 15 residues. The CDR3 protein is CASSMVSSSADTQYF. The CDR3 DNA is TGTGCCAGTAGTATGGTCTCTAGCAGTGCAGATACGCAGTATTTT.

The V gene is TRBV19, the J gene TRBJ2-2; 8 nucleotides match TRBD1. The germline V gene has CDR1 LNHDA and CDR2 SQIVND (reference sequence). Trimming at V came to 5 bases and at J to 4 bases, leaving 6 bases not matched to a gene. The CDR3 runs to 15 residues. CDR3 nucleotides: TGTGCCAGTAGTTACCCGACAGGGGCCACCGGGGAGCTGTTTTTT. The encoded protein is CASSYPTGATGELFF.